Detailed here is one TCR beta chain. Its antigen is still unknown. Clones were sequenced by immunoSEQ multiplex PCR, and TCRdb holds only the in-frame ones, with some missing. In the table there are 67,000 or so clones, around 80% of which are singletons. Sequencing followed a ViraFEST assay step that expanded antigen-specific CD4+ T cells with viral peptide pools. Investigators separated out CD4+ T cells once approximately 11 days of culture had passed. Participants were vaccinated with two doses of either the BNT162b2 or mRNA-1273 vaccine. Wells each received more than 1.5 million PBMC, cultured with around 9.3 IU/ml IL-2 and around 10 ug/ml peptides. The CDR3 is 15 amino acids. V lost 4 bases to trimming and J lost 6 bases, with 13 bases between them. Germline CDR1 reads MNHEY; CDR2 reads SVGEGT. The data are from a study of vaccination effects on CD4 cells after COVID-19.

The chain employs TRBV6-2 or TRBV6-3 and TRBJ1-6, with D tentatively TRBD1 (6 bases). Sequencing was performed on CD4+ T cells from PBMCs cultured with HCoV-229E spike peptides, taken after COVID-19 vaccination. The receptor was derived from a human donor who received a COVID-19 vaccine. CDR3 loop: CASSSQGTGNSPLHF. The CDR3 DNA reads as TGTGCCAGCAGTTCCCAGGGGACGGGTAATTCACCCCTCCACTTT.